The subject of this entry is one T cell receptor beta chain. As yet, its antigen is unknown. Germline V gives CDR1 SGHTS, CDR2 YDEGEE. V shed 4 bases and J 0 bases; nucleotides not matched to a gene: 11. This CDR3 has 17 residues. CD45RO-negative CD8 cells positively selected for CCR7 made up the naive population, which excluded terminally differentiated effector memory CD45RA+ cells. The entry originates in a study of shared clonotypes between healthy human individuals. General study results and limits: At large depth, rarefaction still showed sorted-subset sequencing to be incomplete. Naive CD4 clonotypes were shared across a handful of donors at about 5.2%.

Clones were sequenced by immunoSEQ multiplex PCR, and TCRdb holds only the in-frame ones, with some missing. Seen here are approximately 810,000 clones, nearly 95% observed once, and the top ten hold about 24%. The origin of this receptor is a young man in good health. The specimen was naive CD8+ T cells sorted from blood. This sequence joins TRBV5-8 and TRBJ1-2; 8 nucleotides match TRBD1. CDR3 nucleotides: TGTGCCAGCAGCAGGAGCCTCAGGGGGCCGGCTAACTATGGCTACACCTTC. It translates to CASSRSLRGPANYGYTF. Full variable domain (rest looked up from reference TRBV5-8 and TRBJ1-2): EAGVTQSPTHLIKTRGQQATLRCSPISGHTSVYWYQQALGLGLQFLLWYDEGEERNRGNFPPRFSGRQFPNYSSELNVNALELEDSALYLCASSRSLRGPANYGYTFGSGTRLTVV.